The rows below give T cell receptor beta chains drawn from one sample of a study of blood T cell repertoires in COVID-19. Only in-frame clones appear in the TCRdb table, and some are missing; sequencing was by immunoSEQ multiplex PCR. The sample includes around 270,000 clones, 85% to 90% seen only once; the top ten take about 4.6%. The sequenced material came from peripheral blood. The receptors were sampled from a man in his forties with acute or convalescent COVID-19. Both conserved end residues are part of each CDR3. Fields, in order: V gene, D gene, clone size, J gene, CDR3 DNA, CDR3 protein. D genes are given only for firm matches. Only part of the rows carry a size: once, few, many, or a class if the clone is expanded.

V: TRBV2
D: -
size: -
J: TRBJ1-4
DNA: TGTGCCAGCAGTGGGACACCTCTTAATGAAAAACTGTTTTTT
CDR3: CASSGTPLNEKLFF

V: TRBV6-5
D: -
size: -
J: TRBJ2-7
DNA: TGTGCCAGCAGTTCCGGGACACCGTACGAGCAGTACTTC
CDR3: CASSSGTPYEQYF

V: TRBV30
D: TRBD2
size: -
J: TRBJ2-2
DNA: TGTGCCTGGAGTGTACCCGGGGGGGCGTACACCGGGGAGCTGTTTTTT
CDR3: CAWSVPGGAYTGELFF

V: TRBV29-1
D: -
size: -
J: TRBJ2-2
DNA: TGCAGCGCAAGAGGGCAGAACACCGGGGAGCTGTTTTTT
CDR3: CSARGQNTGELFF

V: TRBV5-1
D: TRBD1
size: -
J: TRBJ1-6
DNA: TGCGCCAGCAGCCGAGCCGGGACAGGGGAAACACCCCTCCACTTT
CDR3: CASSRAGTGETPLHF

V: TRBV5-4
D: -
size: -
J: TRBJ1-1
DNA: TGTGCCAGCAGCTTGGAACCGGGTGTGGGGAACACTGAAGCTTTCTTT
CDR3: CASSLEPGVGNTEAFF

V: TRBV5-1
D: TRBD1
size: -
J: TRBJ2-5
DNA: TGCGCCAGCAGTAGACAGGGTAGGGAGACCCAGTACTTC
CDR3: CASSRQGRETQYF

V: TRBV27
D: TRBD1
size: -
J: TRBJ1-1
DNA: TGTGCCAGCACCCCTCTACAGGGGCCCGCGAACACTGAAGCTTTCTTT
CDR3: CASTPLQGPANTEAFF

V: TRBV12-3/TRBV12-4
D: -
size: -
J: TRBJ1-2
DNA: TGTGCCAGCAGCCCTCGGGGGGACTATGGCTACACCTTC
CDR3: CASSPRGDYGYTF

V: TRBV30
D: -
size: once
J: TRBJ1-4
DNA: TGTGCCTGGACGGGAACAGCGGGGGAAAAACTGTTTTTT
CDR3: CAWTGTAGEKLFF

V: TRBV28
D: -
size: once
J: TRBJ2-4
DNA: TGTGCCAGCAGTTTCCACGGTGCGGAAAAAAACATTCAGTACTTC
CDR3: CASSFHGAEKNIQYF

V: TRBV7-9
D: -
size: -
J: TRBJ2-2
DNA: TGTGCCAGCAGCTTAGCGAAAGAGGCCACCGGGGAGCTGTTTTTT
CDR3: CASSLAKEATGELFF

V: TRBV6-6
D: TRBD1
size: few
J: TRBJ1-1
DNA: TGTGCCAGCAGCTCCCTAGGACAGGGAGCTGAAGCTTTCTTT
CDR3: CASSSLGQGAEAFF

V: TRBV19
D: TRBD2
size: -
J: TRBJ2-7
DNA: TGTGCCAGTAGTACCTTAGCGGGGATGACCTCCTACGAGCAGTACTTC
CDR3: CASSTLAGMTSYEQYF

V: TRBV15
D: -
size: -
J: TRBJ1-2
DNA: TGTGCCACCAGCAGTGGGTCGGGGGGCTATGGCTACACCTTC
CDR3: CATSSGSGGYGYTF

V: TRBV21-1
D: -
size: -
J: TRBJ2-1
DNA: TGTGCCAGCAGCCAGTTTGTGGGACAGGCGGGCAATGAGCAGTTCTTC
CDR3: CASSQFVGQAGNEQFF

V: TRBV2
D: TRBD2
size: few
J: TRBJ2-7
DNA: TGTGCCAGCAGTGATCCCATAGCGGGGGGGAGCTCCTACGAGCAGTACTTC
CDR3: CASSDPIAGGSSYEQYF

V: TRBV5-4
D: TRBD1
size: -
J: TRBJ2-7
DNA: TGTGCCAGCAGCTGGACAGGCTACGAGCAGTACTTC
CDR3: CASSWTGYEQYF

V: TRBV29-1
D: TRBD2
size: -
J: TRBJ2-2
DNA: TGCAGCGTCCCCGCGGTGGGACTAGCATCGACCGGGGAGCTGTTTTTT
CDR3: CSVPAVGLASTGELFF

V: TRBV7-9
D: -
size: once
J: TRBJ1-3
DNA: TGTGCCAGCAGCTCTCCCCGGGGGAGAGAGGCTGGAAACACCATATATTTT
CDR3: CASSSPRGREAGNTIYF

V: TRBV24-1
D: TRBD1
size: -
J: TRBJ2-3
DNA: TGTGCCACCTACGAGGGGGGACAGGGGACAGATACGCAGTATTTT
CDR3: CATYEGGQGTDTQYF

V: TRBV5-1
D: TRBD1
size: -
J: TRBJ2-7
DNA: TGCGCCAGCAGCTTGGCCCAGGGGGTGGAAGAGCAGTACTTC
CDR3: CASSLAQGVEEQYF

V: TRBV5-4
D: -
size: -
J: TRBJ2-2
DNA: TGTGCCAGCAGCTTGAGGGGGGGGAGCGGGGAGCTGTTTTTT
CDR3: CASSLRGGSGELFF

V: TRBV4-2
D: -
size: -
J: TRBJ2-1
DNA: TGTGCCAGCAGCCAAGTTACCCGGGATGAGCAGTTCTTC
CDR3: CASSQVTRDEQFF

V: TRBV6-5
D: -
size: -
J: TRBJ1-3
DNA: TGTGCCAGCAGTTACTCGACCTCGGGAAGGAACACCATATATTTT
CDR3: CASSYSTSGRNTIYF

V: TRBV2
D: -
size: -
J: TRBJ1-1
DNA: TGTGCCAGCAGTGATGTGTGGCAGGGCCCCTTTTTTATGAACACTGAAGCTTTCTTT
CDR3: CASSDVWQGPFFMNTEAFF

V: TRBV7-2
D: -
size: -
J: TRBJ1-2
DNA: TGTGCCAGCAGCTTAGAGGTCAGGGAAAGAAGTGGCTACACCTTC
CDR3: CASSLEVRERSGYTF

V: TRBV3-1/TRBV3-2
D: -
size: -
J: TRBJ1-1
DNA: TGTGCCAGCAGCCCATCCCTAAGAGGAGAGGCTTTCTTT
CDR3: CASSPSLRGEAFF

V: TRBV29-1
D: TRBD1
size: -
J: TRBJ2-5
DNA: TGCAGCGTTGGACAGGGGGCGCCGGGAGAGACCCAGTACTTC
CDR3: CSVGQGAPGETQYF

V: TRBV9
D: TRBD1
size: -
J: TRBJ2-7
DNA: TGTGCCAGCAGCGTAGAGGGGACAGTTTACGAGCAGTACTTC
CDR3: CASSVEGTVYEQYF